This TCR beta chain was found in a study of shared clonotypes between healthy human individuals. Overall study findings and caveats: A reduction in generation probabilities was seen for non-shared clonotypes relative to those shared by all four donors. Shared across four donors were 4% to 5% of the naive CD4 clonotypes.

This clone was recorded once. The antigen is not known. As originally analysed: Junction-only sequences without quality scores were provided by ImmunoSEQ, so filtering was different. The data were produced by immunoSEQ multiplex PCR, yet TCRdb's version contains in-frame clones alone and is incomplete. V and J calls and clone size come straight from that table; D and trimming were deduced from the DNA. The sample carries approximately 2.5 million clones, approximately 92% recorded once. Memory CD4+ cells were the fraction left after CD45RA+ naive selection. The CDR3 length is 12 residues. V lost 7 bases and J lost 8, with 14 bases in between. Germline V gives CDR1 LGHNT, CDR2 FRNRAP.

This chain links TRBV12-5 with TRBJ1-2; D call uncertain. The sequence was collected from a man between 18 and 35 years old in good health. The sequencing sample was made of naive CD4+ T cells sorted from blood. Described subset: CD45RA+ positively selected. CDR3 DNA sequence: TGTGCTAGTGCCCTGGAGGCGAGGGGCTACACCTTC. Protein sequence: CASALEARGYTF.